These T cell receptor beta chains were read from a single sample in a study of CD8+ T cells in alopecia areata. The method was immunoSEQ multiplex PCR; TCRdb's version includes in-frame clones alone and lacks a portion of them. The sample holds around 50,000 clones, 95% to 97% seen once. Material: CD8+ T cells sorted from blood, obtained at week 0. These receptors were obtained from a human donor with alopecia areata. The CDR3 runs from the conserved cysteine through the conserved F or W.

v_call,cdr3_aa
TRBV15,CATSLDRAHSYNEQFF
TRBV11-3,CASSLDGARGFDKNIQYF
TRBV5-1,CASSNRGESTDTQYF
TRBV29-1,CSVEVAGVAGELFF
TRBV7-6,CASRQSLQGAYTGELFF
TRBV7-9,CASSLVSNSGYTF
TRBV6-6,CASSSPSTEAFF
TRBV4-1,CASSQEASGGTGELFF
TRBV10-1,CASSDDVRGETQYF
TRBV11-3,CASSLRDSMNTEAFF
TRBV4-3,CASSQDTGPRETQYF
TRBV7-9,CASSPVLRDTQYF
TRBV5-1,CASRLKGAGNEQFF
TRBV7-2,CASSPTPLAGYTNEQFF
TRBV27,CASSLKADTEKLFF
TRBV29-1,CSVDAGGYNEQFF
TRBV7-2,CASSSSGGHSYEQYF
TRBV4-1,CASSQGDRMNTEAFF
TRBV4-2,CASSQEQAGSSYEQYF
TRBV18,CASSPETGTGYYEQYF
TRBV4-3,CASSPGSPPDTQYF
TRBV27,CASSLDRGNTEAFF
TRBV4-3,CASSQRRGGTEAFF
TRBV5-1,CASSLSGNSGNTIYF
TRBV2,CASRVGQGIRQPQHF
TRBV5-5,CASSSFTSPISGANVLTF
TRBV4-1,CASSPETSGGAETQYF
TRBV10-3,CAISGTLAGENAYEQYF
TRBV29-1,CSVLAKNIQYF
TRBV27,CASSLIGPSYEQYF
TRBV30,CAWSTIKGHEQYF
TRBV4-1,CASSLDRGSERGYTF
TRBV9,CASSVAEGTYEQYF
TRBV10-1,CASSERARGTYEQYF
TRBV7-9,CASSLEQDYEQYF
TRBV29-1,CSVEDLKGRDGELFF
TRBV7-8,CASSYDSQTEQYF
TRBV7-9,CASSSTGMNTEAFF
TRBV9,CASSVGGGPSNEQFF
TRBV29-1,CSVAYRENEQFF
TRBV19,CASKLTGAAIQETQYF
TRBV28,CASSFPGDSYEQYF
TRBV7-9,CASSFRTSGTQYF
TRBV6-5,CASSYSRQVANYGYTF
TRBV7-2,CASSFGTGGETQYF
TRBV19,CASSPIRMRNTEAFF
TRBV25-1,CASSDSGSGSYEQYF
TRBV9,CASSGGRNYGYTF
TRBV7-3,CASSFDSGGLRTDTQYF
TRBV14,CASSQGTGHTEAFF
TRBV10-2,CASSEPGYEQYF
TRBV19,CASSKGGVSDEAFF
TRBV2,CASSEGLKGPTDTQYF
TRBV21-1,CASSKVLKRGASGYTF
TRBV6-1,CASRQGWASGPEQYF